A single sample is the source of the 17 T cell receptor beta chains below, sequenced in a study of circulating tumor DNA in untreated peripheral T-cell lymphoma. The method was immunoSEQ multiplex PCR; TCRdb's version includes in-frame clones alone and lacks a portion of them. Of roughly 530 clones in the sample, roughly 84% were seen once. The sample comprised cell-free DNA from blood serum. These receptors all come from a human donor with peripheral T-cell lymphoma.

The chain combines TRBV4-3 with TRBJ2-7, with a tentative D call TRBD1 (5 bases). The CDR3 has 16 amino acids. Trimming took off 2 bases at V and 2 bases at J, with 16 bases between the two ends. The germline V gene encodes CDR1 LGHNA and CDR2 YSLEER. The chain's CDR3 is CASSQLLSRQTYEQYF. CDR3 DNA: TGCGCCAGCAGCCAATTATTATCCCGACAGACCTACGAGCAGTACTTC.

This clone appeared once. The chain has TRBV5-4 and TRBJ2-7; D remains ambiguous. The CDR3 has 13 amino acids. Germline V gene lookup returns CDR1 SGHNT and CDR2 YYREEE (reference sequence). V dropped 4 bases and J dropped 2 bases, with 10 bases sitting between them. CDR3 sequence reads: CASSPGGPYEQYF. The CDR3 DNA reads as TGTGCCAGCAGCCCCGGCGGCCCCTACGAGCAGTACTTC.

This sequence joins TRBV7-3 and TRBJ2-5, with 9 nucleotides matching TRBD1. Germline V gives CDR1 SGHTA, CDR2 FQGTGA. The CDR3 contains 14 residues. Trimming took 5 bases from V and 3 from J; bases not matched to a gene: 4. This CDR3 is CASSQTGGEETQYF. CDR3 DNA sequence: TGTGCCAGCAGCCAAACAGGGGGCGAAGAGACCCAGTACTTC.

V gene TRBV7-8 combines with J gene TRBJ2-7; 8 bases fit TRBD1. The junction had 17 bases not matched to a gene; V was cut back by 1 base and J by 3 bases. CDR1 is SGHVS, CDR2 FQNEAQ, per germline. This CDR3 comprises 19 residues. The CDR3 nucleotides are TGTGCCAGCAGCTTAGGTTTTAAGGGGGACAGGCGACACCTCTACGAGCAGTACTTC. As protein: CASSLGFKGDRRHLYEQYF.

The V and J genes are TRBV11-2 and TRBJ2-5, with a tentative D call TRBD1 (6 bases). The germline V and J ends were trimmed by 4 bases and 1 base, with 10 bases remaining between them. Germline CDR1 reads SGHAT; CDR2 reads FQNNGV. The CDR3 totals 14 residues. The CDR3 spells CASSSLQGQETQYF. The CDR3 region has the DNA TGTGCCAGCAGCTCGTTACAGGGCCAAGAGACCCAGTACTTC.

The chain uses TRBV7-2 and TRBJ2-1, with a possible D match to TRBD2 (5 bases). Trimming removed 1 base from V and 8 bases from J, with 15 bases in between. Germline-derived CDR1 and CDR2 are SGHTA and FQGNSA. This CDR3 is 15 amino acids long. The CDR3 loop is CASSLEARELDEQFF. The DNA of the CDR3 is TGTGCCAGCAGCTTAGAAGCGAGGGAATTGGATGAGCAGTTCTTC.

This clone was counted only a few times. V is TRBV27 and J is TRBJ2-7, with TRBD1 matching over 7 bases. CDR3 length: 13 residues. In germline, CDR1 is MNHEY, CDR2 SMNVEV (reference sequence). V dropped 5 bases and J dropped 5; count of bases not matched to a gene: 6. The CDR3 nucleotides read TGTGCCAGCAGTAGACAGGGCACCGACGAGCAGTACTTC. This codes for CASSRQGTDEQYF.

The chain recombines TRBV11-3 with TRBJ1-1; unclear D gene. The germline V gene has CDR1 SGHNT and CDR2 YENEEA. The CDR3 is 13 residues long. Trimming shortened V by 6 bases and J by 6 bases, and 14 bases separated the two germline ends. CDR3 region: CASSQAQEAEAFF. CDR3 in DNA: TGTGCCAGCAGTCAAGCTCAGGAGGCTGAAGCTTTCTTT.

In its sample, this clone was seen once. The CDR3 reads CASSLTRSANYNEQFF. The DNA of the CDR3 is TGTGCCAGCAGCCTTACCCGGAGCGCAAACTACAATGAGCAGTTCTTC. The chain recombines TRBV4-2 with TRBJ2-1; D is ambiguous. The CDR3 extends over 16 amino acids. Germline V gene data show CDR1 as LGHNA and CDR2 as YNFKEQ. Trimming pared 4 bases from V and 3 bases from J, leaving 16 bases between.

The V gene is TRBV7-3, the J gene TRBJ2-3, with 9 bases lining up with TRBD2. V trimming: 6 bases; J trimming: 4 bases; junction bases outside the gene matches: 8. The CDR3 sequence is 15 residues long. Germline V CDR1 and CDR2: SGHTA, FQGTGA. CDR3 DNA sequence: TGTGCCAGCAGTCGGGGACTAGCCCACCCAGATACGCAGTATTTT. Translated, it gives CASSRGLAHPDTQYF.

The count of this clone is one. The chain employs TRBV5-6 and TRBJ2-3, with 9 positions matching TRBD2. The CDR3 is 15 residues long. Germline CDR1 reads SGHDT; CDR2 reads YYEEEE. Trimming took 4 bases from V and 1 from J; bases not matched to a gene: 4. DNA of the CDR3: TGTGCCAGCAGCACCCGACTAGCGGGCACAGATACGCAGTATTTT. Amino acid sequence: CASSTRLAGTDTQYF.

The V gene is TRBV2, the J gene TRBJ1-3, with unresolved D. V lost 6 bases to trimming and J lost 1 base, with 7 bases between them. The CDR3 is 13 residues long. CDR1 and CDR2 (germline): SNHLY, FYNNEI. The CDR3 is CASSSKSGNTIYF. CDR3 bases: TGTGCCAGCAGCTCCAAATCTGGAAACACCATATATTTT. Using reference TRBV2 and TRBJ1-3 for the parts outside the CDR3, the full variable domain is EPEVTQTPSHQVTQMGQEVILRCVPISNHLYFYWYRQILGQKVEFLVSFYNNEISEKSEIFDDQFSVERPDGSNFTLKIRSTKLEDSAMYFCASSSKSGNTIYFGEGSWLTVV.

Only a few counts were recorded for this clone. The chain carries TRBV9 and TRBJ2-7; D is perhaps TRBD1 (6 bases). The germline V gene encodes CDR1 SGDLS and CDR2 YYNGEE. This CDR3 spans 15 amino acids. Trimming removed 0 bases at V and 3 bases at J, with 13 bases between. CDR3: CASSVEGQGHYEQYF. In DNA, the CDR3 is TGTGCCAGCAGCGTAGAAGGGCAGGGGCACTACGAGCAGTACTTC.

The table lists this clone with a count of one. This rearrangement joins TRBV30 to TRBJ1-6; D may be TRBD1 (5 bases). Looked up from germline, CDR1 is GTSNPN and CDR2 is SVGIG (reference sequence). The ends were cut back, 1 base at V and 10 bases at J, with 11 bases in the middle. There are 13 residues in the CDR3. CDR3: CAWSGQGASPLHF. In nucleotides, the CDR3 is TGTGCCTGGAGTGGGCAGGGTGCGTCACCCCTCCACTTT.

The CDR3 DNA reads as TGTGCCAGCAGCTTGGATCCACCAGGGAGGGGCTCTGGAAACACCATATATTTT. It encodes CASSLDPPGRGSGNTIYF. The J gene is TRBJ1-3, the V gene TRBV5-5, with a possible D match to TRBD1 (5 bases). Trimming took off 0 bases at V and 0 bases at J, with 16 bases between the two ends. The CDR3 length is 18 residues. Germline assignment: CDR1 SGHKS and CDR2 YYEKEE (reference sequence).

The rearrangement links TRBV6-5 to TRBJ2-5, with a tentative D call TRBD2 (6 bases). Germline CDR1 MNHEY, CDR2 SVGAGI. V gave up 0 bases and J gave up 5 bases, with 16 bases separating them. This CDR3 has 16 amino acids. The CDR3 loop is CASSYSTGDVEETQYF. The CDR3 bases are TGTGCCAGCAGTTACTCGACGGGGGATGTTGAGGAGACCCAGTACTTC.

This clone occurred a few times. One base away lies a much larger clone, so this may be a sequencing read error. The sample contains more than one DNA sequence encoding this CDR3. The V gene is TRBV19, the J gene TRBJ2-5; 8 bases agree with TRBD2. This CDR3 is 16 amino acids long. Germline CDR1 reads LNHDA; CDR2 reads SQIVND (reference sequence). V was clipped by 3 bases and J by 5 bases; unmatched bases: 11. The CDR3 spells CASSIRGPGGRETQYF. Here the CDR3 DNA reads TGTGCCAGTAGTATTAGGGGACCGGGAGGGCGGGAGACCCAGTACTTC.